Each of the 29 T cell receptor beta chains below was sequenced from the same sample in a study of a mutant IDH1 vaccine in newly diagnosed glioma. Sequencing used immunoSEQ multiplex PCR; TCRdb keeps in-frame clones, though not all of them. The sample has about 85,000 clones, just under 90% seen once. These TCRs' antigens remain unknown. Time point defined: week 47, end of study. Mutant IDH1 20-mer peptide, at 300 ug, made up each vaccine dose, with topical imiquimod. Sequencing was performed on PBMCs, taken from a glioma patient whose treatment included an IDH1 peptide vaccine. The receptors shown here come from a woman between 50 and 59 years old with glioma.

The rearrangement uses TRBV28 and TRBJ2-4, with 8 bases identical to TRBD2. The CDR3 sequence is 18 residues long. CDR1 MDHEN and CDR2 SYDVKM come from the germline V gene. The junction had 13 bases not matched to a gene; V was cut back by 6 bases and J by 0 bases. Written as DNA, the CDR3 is TGTGCCAGCAGACCCGGGGGGGGTACGCCCCTAGCCAAAAACATTCAGTACTTC. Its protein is CASRPGGGTPLAKNIQYF.

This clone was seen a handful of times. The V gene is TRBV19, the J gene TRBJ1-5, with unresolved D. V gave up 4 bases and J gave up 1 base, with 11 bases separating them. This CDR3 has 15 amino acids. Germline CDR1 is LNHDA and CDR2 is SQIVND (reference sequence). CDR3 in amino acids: CASSTVAQSNQPQHF. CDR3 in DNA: TGTGCCAGTAGTACAGTCGCGCAAAGCAATCAGCCCCAGCATTTT.

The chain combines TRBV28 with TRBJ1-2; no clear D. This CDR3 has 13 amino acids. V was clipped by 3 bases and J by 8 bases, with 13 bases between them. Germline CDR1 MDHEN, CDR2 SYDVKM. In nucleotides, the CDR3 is TGTGCCAGCAGTTTCCCGCAGAATAAAGGCTACACCTTC. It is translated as CASSFPQNKGYTF.

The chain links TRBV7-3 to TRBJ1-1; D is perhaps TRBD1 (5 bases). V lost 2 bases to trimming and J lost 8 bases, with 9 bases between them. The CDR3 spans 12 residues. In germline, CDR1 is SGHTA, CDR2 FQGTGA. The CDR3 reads CASSLAGGEAFF. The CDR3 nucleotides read TGTGCCAGCAGCTTAGCGGGGGGAGAAGCTTTCTTT.

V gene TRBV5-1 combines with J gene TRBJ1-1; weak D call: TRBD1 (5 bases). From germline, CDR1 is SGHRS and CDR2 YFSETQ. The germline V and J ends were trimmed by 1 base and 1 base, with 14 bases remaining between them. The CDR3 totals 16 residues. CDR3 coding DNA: TGCGCCAGCAGCTTGTTCGCTGGTCAGGGGAACACTGAAGCTTTCTTT. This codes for CASSLFAGQGNTEAFF. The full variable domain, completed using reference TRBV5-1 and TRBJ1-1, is KAGVTQTPRYLIKTRGQQVTLSCSPISGHRSVSWYQQTPGQGLQFLFEYFSETQRNKGNFPGRFSGRQFSNSRSEMNVSTLELGDSALYLCASSLFAGQGNTEAFFGQGTRLTVV.

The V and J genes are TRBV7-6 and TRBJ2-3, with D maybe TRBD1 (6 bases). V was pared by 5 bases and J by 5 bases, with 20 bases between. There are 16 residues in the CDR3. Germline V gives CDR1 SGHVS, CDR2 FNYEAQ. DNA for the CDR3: TGTGCCAGCAGCCCGCTTGGGGGCCCTTCTGTAGATACGCAGTATTTT. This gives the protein CASSPLGGPSVDTQYF.

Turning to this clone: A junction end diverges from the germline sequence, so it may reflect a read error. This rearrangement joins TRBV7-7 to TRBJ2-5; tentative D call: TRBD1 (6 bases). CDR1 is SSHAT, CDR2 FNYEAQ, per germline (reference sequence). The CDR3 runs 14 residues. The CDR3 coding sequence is TGTGCTAGCAGCCCAACCGGACAGAAAGAGACCCAGTACTTC. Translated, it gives CASSPTGQKETQYF.

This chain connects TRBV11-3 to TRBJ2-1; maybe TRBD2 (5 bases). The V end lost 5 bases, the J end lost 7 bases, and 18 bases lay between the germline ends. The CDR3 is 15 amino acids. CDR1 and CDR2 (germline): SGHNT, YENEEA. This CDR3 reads CASSLSALADNEQFF. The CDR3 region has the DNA TGTGCCAGCAGCCTCTCGGCGCTAGCTGATAATGAGCAGTTCTTC.

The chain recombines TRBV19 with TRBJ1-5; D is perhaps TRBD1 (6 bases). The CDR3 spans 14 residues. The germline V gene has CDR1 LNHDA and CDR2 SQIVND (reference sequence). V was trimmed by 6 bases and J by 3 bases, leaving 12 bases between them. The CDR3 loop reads CASRGRGNNQPQHF. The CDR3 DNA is TGTGCCAGTAGAGGCAGGGGCAACAATCAGCCCCAGCATTTT.

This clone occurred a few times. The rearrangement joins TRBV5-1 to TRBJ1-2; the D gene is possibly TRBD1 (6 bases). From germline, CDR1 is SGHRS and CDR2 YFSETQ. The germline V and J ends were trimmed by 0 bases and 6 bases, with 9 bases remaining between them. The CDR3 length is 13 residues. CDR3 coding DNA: TGCGCCAGCAGCTTGGCGGGGGCTGATGGCTACACCTTC. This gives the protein CASSLAGADGYTF. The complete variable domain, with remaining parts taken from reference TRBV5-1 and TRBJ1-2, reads KAGVTQTPRYLIKTRGQQVTLSCSPISGHRSVSWYQQTPGQGLQFLFEYFSETQRNKGNFPGRFSGRQFSNSRSEMNVSTLELGDSALYLCASSLAGADGYTFGSGTRLTVV.

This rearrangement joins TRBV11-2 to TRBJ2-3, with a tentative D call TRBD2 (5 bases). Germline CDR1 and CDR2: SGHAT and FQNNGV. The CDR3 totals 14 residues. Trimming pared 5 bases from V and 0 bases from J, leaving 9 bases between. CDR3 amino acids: CASSRRTSTDTQYF. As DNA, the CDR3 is TGTGCCAGCAGCCGCAGGACTAGCACAGATACGCAGTATTTT.

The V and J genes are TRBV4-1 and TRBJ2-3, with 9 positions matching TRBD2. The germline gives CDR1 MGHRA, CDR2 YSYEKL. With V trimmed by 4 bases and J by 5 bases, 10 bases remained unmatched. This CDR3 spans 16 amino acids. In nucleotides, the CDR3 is TGCGCCAGCAGCCCCCCCGGGGCGGGAGGGAGAGATACGCAGTATTTT. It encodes CASSPPGAGGRDTQYF.

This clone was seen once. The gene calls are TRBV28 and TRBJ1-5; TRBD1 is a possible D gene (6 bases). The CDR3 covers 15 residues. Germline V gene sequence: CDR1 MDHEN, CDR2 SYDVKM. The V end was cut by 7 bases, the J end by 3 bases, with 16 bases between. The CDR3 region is CASNSGQRNNQPQHF. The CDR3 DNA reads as TGTGCCAGCAACTCCGGACAGAGAAACAATCAGCCCCAGCATTTT.

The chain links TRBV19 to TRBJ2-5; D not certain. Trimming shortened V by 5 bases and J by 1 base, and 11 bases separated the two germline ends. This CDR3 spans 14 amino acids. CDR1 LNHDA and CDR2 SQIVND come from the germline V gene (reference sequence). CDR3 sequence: CASSLQSFQETQYF. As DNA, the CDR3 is TGTGCCAGTAGTTTACAGAGTTTCCAAGAGACCCAGTACTTC.

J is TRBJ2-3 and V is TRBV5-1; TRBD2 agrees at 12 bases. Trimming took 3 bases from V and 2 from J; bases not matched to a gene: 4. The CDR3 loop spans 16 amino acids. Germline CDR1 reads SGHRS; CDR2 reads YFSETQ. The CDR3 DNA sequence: TGCGCCAGCAGCTCTGGACTAGCGGGACTCACAGATACGCAGTATTTT. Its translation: CASSSGLAGLTDTQYF.

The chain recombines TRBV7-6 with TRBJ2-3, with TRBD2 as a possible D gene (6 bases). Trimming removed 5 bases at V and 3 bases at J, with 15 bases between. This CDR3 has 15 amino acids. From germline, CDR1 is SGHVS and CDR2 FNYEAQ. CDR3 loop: CASSLSGTPTDTQYF. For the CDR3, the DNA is TGTGCCAGCAGCCTTAGCGGTACCCCGACAGATACGCAGTATTTT.

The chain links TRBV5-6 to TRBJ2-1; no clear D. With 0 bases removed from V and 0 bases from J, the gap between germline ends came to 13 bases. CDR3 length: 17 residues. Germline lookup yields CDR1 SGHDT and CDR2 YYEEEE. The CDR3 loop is CASSLGLMWSSYNEQFF. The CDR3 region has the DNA TGTGCCAGCAGCTTGGGCCTGATGTGGAGCTCCTACAATGAGCAGTTCTTC.

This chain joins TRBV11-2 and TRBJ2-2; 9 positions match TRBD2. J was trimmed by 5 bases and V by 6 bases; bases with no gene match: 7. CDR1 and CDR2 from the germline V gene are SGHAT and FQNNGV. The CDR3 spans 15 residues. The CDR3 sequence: CASRSLAGRTGELFF. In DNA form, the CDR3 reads TGTGCCAGCAGGTCGCTAGCGGGACGGACCGGGGAGCTGTTTTTT.

CDR3 region: CASSLQGDNSPLHF. The CDR3 DNA reads as TGTGCCAGCAGCTTACAGGGCGATAATTCACCCCTCCACTTT. The gene calls are TRBV7-6 and TRBJ1-6, with D tentatively TRBD1 (5 bases). The V and J ends lost 2 bases and 5 bases respectively, with 7 bases between them. This CDR3 region has 14 residues. Germline V CDR1 and CDR2: SGHVS, FNYEAQ.

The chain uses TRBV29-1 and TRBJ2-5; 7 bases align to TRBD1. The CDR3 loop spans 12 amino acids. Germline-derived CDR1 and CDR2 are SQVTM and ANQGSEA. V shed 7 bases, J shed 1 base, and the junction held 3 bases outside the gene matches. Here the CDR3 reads CSEGDSQETQYF. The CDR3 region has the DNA TGCAGCGAGGGGGACAGCCAAGAGACCCAGTACTTC.

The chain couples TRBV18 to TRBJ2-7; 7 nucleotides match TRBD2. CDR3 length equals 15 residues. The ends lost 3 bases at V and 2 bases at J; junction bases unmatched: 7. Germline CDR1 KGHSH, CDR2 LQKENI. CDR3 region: CASSPSSGNPYEQYF. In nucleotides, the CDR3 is TGTGCCAGCTCACCCTCAAGCGGGAACCCCTACGAGCAGTACTTC.

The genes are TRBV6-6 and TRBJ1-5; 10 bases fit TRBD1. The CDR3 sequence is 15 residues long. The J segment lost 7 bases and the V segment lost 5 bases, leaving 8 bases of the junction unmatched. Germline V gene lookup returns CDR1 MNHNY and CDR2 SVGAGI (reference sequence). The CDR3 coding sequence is TGTGCCAGCAGTACCGGGACAGGGGCTTGGCAGCCCCAGCATTTT. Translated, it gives CASSTGTGAWQPQHF.

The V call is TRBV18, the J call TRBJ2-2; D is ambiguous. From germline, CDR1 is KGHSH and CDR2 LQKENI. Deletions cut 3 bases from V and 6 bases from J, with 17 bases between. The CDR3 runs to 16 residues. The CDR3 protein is CASSPHPDPGSGELFF. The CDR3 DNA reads TGTGCCAGCTCACCGCATCCGGACCCCGGGTCCGGGGAGCTGTTTTTT.

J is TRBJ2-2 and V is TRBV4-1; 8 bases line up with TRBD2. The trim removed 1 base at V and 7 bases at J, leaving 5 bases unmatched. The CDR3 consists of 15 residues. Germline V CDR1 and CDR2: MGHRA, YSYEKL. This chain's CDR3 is CASSQVAGGGGELFF. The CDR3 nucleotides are TGCGCCAGCAGCCAAGTTGCGGGAGGAGGCGGGGAGCTGTTTTTT.

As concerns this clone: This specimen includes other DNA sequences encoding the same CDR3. CDR3 region: CASSPDPNTGELFF. As DNA, the CDR3 is TGCGCCAGCAGCCCAGATCCGAACACCGGGGAGCTGTTTTTT. The V gene is TRBV5-1, the J gene TRBJ2-2; no firm D call. V was cut by 4 bases and J by 0 bases, with 7 bases left in between. The CDR3 totals 14 residues. Germline CDR1 reads SGHRS; CDR2 reads YFSETQ.

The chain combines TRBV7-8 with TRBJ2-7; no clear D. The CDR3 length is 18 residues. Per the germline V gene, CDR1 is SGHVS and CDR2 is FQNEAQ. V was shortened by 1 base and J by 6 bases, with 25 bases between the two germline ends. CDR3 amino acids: CASSLGSTAGLNPSEQYF. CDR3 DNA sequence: TGTGCCAGCAGCTTAGGGTCCACGGCTGGCCTCAATCCTTCCGAGCAGTACTTC.

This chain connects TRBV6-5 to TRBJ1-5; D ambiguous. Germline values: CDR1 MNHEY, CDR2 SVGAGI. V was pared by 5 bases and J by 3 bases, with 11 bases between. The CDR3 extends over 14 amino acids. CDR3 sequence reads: CASSQEVNNQPQHF. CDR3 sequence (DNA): TGTGCCAGCAGTCAGGAAGTCAACAATCAGCCCCAGCATTTT.

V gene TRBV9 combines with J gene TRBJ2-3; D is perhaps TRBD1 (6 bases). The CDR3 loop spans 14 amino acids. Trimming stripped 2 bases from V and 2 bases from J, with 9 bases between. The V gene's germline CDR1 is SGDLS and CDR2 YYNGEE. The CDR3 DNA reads TGTGCCAGCAGCGTCTACAGGGACACAGATACGCAGTATTTT. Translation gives CASSVYRDTDTQYF.

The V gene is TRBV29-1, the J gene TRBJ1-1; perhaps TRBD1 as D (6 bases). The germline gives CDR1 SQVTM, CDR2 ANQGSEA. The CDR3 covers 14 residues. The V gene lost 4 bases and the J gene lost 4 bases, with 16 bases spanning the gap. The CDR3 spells CSVGGQGLGTEAFF. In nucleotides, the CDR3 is TGCAGCGTTGGGGGGCAGGGCTTAGGCACTGAAGCTTTCTTT.